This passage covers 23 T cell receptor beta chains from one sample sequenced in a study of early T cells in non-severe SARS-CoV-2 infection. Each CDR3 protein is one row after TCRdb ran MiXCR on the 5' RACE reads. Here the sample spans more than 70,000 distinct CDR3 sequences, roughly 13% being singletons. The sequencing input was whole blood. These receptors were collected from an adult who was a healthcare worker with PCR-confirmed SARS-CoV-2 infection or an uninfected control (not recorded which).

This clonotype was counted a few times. CDR3 in DNA: TGTGCCAGTAGTAATAGAGACTATGGCTACACCTTC. Its protein product is CASSNRDYGYTF. This chain links TRBV19 with TRBJ1-2; D remains ambiguous. The ends were cut back, 4 bases at V and 3 bases at J, with 6 bases in the middle. CDR3 size: 12 residues. The germline gives CDR1 LNHDA, CDR2 SQIVND (reference sequence). Looking up the rest from reference TRBV19 and TRBJ1-2 gives the full variable domain: DGGITQSPKYLFRKEGQNVTLSCEQNLNHDAMYWYRQDPGQGLRLIYYSQIVNDFQKGDIAEGYSVSREKKESFPLTVTSAQKNPTAFYLCASSNRDYGYTFGSGTRLTVV.

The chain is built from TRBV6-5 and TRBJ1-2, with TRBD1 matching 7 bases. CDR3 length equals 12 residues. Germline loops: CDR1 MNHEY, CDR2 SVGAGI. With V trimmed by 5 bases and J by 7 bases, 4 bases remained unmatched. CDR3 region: CASSPGGGGYTF. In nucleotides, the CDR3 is TGTGCCAGCAGTCCAGGGGGTGGTGGCTACACCTTC.

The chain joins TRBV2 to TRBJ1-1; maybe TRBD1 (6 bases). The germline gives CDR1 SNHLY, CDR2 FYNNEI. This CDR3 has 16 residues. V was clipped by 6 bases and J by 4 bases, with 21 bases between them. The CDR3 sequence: CASRSEGGAGGTEAFF. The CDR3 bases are TGTGCCAGCAGATCAGAGGGGGGCGCAGGAGGCACTGAAGCTTTCTTT.

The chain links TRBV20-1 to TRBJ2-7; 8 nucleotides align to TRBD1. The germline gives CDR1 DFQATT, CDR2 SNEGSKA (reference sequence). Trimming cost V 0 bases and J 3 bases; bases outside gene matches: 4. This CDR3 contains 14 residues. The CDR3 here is CSARDPDRDYEQYF. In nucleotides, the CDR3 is TGCAGTGCTAGAGACCCGGACAGGGACTACGAGCAGTACTTC.

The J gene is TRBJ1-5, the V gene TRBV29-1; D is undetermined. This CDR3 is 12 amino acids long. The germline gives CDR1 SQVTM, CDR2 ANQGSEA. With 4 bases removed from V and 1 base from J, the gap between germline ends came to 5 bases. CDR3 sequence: CSVGNSNQPQHF. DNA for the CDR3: TGCAGCGTTGGTAACAGCAATCAGCCCCAGCATTTT.

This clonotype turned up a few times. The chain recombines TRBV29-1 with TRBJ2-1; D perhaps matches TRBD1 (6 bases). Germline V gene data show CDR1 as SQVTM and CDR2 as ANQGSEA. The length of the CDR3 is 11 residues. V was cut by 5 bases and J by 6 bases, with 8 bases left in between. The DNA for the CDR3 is TGCAGCGTTTTCAGGGGCAATGAGCAGTTCTTC. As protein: CSVFRGNEQFF.

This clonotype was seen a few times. The CDR3 DNA is TGTGCCATCAGCAAAGGTCTAGCGGGGGACGGGGATACGCAGTATTTT. Protein sequence: CAISKGLAGDGDTQYF. The J gene is TRBJ2-3, the V gene TRBV10-3; TRBD2 matches 10 bases. The CDR3 extends over 16 amino acids. Germline trimming cut 6 bases from V and 6 bases from J; bases unmatched to any gene: 12. From germline, CDR1 is ENHRY and CDR2 SYGVKD.

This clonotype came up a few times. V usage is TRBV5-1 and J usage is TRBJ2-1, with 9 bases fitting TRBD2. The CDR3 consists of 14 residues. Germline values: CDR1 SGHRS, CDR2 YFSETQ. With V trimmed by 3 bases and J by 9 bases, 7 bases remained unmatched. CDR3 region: CASSSLSGGSEQFF. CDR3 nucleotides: TGCGCCAGCAGCTCCCTTAGCGGGGGTTCTGAGCAGTTCTTC.

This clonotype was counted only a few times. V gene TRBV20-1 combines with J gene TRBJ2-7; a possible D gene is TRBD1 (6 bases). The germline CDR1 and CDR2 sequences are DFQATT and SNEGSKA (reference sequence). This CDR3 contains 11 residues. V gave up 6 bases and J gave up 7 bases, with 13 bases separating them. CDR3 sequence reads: CSADTGREQYF. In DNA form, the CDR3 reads TGCAGTGCGGATACAGGGCGTGAGCAGTACTTC.

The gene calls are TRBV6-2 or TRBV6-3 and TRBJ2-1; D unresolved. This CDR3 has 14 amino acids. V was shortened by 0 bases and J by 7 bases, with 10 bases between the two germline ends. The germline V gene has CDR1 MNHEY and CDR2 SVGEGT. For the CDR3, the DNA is TGTGCCAGCAGTTACTCTTCCAGTCTGAATGAGCAGTTCTTC. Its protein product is CASSYSSSLNEQFF.

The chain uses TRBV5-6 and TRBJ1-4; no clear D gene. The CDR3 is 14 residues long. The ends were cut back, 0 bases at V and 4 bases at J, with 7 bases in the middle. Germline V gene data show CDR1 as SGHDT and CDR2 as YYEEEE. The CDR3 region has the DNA TGTGCCAGCAGCTTGGATCAGGTTAATGAAAAACTGTTTTTT. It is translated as CASSLDQVNEKLFF.

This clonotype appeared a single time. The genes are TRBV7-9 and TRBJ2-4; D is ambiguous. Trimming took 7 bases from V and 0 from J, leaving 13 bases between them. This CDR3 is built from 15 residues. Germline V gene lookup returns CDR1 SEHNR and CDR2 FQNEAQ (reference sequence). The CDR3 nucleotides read TGTGCCAGCACCTTTGAGACGTCAGCCAAAAACATTCAGTACTTC. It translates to CASTFETSAKNIQYF.

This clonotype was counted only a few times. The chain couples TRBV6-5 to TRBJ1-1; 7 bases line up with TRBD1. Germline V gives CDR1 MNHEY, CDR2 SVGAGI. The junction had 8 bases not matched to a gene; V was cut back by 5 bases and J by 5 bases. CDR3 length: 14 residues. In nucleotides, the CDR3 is TGTGCCAGCAGTCATCGACAGGGCGGGACTGAAGCTTTCTTT. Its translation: CASSHRQGGTEAFF.

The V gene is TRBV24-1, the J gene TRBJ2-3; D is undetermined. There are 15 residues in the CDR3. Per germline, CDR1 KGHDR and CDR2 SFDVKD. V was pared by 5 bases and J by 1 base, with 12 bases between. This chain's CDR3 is CATSVSTLGTDTQYF. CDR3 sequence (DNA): TGTGCCACCAGTGTTTCGACTCTCGGCACAGATACGCAGTATTTT.

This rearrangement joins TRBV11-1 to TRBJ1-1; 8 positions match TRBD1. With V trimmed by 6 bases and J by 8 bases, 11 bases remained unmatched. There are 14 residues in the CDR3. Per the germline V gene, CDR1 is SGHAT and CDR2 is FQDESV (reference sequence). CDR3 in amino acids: CASRDSGGKAEAFF. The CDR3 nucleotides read TGTGCCAGCAGAGATTCAGGGGGCAAGGCGGAAGCTTTCTTT.

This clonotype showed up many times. CDR3 region: CASSLFQLTADRYTF. In DNA, the CDR3 is TGTGCCAGCAGTTTATTTCAGCTCACTGCAGATCGCTACACCTTC. The chain has TRBV27 and TRBJ1-2; the D is unclear. Trimming stripped 1 base from V and 9 bases from J, with 18 bases between. Germline-derived CDR1 and CDR2 are MNHEY and SMNVEV (reference sequence). This CDR3 region has 15 residues.

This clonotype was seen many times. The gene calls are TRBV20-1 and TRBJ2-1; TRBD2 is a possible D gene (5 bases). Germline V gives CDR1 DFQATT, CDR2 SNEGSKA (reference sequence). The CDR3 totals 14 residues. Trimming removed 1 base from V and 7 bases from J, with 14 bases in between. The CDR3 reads CSARVDGVLNEQFF. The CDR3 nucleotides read TGCAGTGCTAGAGTGGACGGGGTCCTGAATGAGCAGTTCTTC.

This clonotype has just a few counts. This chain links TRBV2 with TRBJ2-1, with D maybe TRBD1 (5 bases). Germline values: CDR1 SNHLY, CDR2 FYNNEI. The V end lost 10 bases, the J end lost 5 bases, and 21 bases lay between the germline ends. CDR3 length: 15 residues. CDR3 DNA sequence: TGTGCCACCCAATTAGAGAGACAGCCTAACAATGAGCAGTTCTTC. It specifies CATQLERQPNNEQFF.

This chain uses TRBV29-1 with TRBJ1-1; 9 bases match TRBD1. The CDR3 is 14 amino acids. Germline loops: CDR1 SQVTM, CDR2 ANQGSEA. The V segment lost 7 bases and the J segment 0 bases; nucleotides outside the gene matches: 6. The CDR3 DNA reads TGCAGCGCTGGGACAGGGAGGATGAACACTGAAGCTTTCTTT. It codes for CSAGTGRMNTEAFF.

This CDR3 is CSVCAGDYGYTF. CDR3 DNA: TGCAGCGTTTGTGCGGGGGACTATGGCTACACCTTC. The rearrangement joins TRBV29-1 to TRBJ1-2, with D possibly matching TRBD1 (5 bases). The germline V and J ends were trimmed by 5 bases and 3 bases, with 10 bases remaining between them. Per the germline V gene, CDR1 is SQVTM and CDR2 is ANQGSEA. CDR3 length equals 12 residues.

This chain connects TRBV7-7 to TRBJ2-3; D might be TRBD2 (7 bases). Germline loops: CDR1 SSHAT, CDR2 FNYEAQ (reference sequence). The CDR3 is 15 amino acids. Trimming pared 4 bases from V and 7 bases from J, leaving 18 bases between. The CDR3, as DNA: TGTGCCAGCAGCTCCGGGGCGGGGGCACAAAATACGCAGTATTTT. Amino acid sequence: CASSSGAGAQNTQYF.

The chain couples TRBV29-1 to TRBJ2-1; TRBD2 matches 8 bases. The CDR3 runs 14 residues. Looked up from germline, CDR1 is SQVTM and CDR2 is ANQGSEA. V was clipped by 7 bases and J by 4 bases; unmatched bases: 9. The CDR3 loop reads CSGVSGVEYNEQFF. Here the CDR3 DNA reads TGCAGCGGCGTTAGCGGGGTTGAGTACAATGAGCAGTTCTTC.

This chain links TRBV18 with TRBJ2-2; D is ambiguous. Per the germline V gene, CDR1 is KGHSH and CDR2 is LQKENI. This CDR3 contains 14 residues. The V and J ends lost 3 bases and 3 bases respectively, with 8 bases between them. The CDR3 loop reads CASSPSLDTGELFF. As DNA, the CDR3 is TGTGCCAGCTCACCTTCTCTGGACACCGGGGAGCTGTTTTTT.